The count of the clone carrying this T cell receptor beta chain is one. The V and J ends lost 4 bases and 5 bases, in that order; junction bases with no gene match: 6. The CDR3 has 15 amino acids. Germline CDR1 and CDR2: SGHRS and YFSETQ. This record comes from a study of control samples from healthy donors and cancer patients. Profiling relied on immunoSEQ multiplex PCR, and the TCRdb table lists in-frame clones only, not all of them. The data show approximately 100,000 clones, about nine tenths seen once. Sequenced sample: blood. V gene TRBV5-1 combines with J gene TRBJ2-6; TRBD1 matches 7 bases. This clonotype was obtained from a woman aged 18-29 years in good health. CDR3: CASSTEGAWANVLTF. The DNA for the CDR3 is TGCGCCAGCAGCACCGAGGGGGCCTGGGCCAACGTCCTGACTTTC.